Following are 9 T cell receptor beta chains from one sample sequenced in a study of cytomegalovirus exposure and HLA in healthy donors. PCR was performed using 60 Vbeta and 13 Jbeta primers. The method was immunoSEQ multiplex PCR; TCRdb's version includes in-frame clones alone and lacks a portion of them. This table has about 83,000 clones, 81% appearing once. Sequencing used PBMCs. These receptors were taken from a woman in her 30s in good health and CMV-seronegative.

This clone was counted between two and nine times. V is TRBV29-1 and J is TRBJ2-5; TRBD2 aligns across 12 bases. CDR3 length equals 17 residues. Unmatched junction bases numbered 9, after V lost 0 bases and J lost 4 bases. Germline values: CDR1 SQVTM, CDR2 ANQGSEA. CDR3 coding DNA: TGCAGCGTTGAAGATCCACGGCTAGCGGGAGGGGTAGAGACCCAGTACTTC. This gives the protein CSVEDPRLAGGVETQYF.

This clone turned up a few times. V and J are TRBV14 and TRBJ2-7, with 7 bases fitting TRBD1. Trimming took 5 bases from V and 10 from J; bases not matched to a gene: 11. Per the germline V gene, CDR1 is SGHDN and CDR2 is FVKESK. CDR3 length: 13 amino acids. The CDR3, as DNA: TGTGCCAGCAGCGTTTCTACAGGGGAGTCTCAGTACTTC. As protein: CASSVSTGESQYF.

The chain is built from TRBV29-1 and TRBJ2-7, with 10 bases that match TRBD2. The germline V gene encodes CDR1 SQVTM and CDR2 ANQGSEA. Trimming at V came to 5 bases and at J to 1 base, leaving 14 bases not matched to a gene. The CDR3 loop spans 17 amino acids. DNA for the CDR3: TGCAGCGTTCGCCTGACCTTAGCGGGAGGAAATTCCTACGAGCAGTACTTC. It codes for CSVRLTLAGGNSYEQYF.

This chain connects TRBV10-3 to TRBJ2-1; D not certain. The V gene's germline CDR1 is ENHRY and CDR2 SYGVKD. The CDR3 has 14 amino acids. V was clipped by 2 bases and J by 1 base, with 6 bases between them. CDR3 protein: CAISEGGSYNEQFF. CDR3 DNA: TGTGCCATCAGTGAGGGCGGATCCTACAATGAGCAGTTCTTC.

This chain joins TRBV7-8 and TRBJ2-7; D remains ambiguous. V was shortened by 5 bases and J by 7 bases, with 6 bases between the two germline ends. Germline V gives CDR1 SGHVS, CDR2 FQNEAQ. This CDR3 spans 10 amino acids. CDR3 sequence: CASSPPEQYF. In nucleotides, the CDR3 is TGTGCCAGCAGCCCCCCTGAGCAGTACTTC.

J is TRBJ2-2 and V is TRBV28, with TRBD2 matching over 8 bases. There are 15 residues in the CDR3. CDR1 and CDR2 from the germline V gene are MDHEN and SYDVKM. With 1 base clipped from V and 4 bases from J, the junction kept 2 bases outside the gene matches. Here the CDR3 DNA reads TGTGCCAGCAGTTTATTCGGGGGGGGCACCGGGGAGCTGTTTTTT. This codes for CASSLFGGGTGELFF. Variable domain in full (rest from reference TRBV28 and TRBJ2-2): DVKVTQSSRYLVKRTGEKVFLECVQDMDHENMFWYRQDPGLGLRLIYFSYDVKMKEKGDIPEGYSVSREKKERFSLILESASTNQTSMYLCASSLFGGGTGELFFGEGSRLTVL.

The V call is TRBV9, the J call TRBJ2-3; a possible D gene is TRBD2 (5 bases). This CDR3 has 16 amino acids. V was pared by 4 bases and J by 2 bases, with 17 bases between. Germline lookup yields CDR1 SGDLS and CDR2 YYNGEE. The CDR3, as DNA: TGTGCCAGCAGCCCCGGGCCCCCGGGGAACACAGATACGCAGTATTTT. Protein: CASSPGPPGNTDTQYF.

In the case of this clone: Sequence at one end of the junction differs from germline and may be a read error. The chain carries TRBV9 and TRBJ1-2; D uncertain. Germline lookup yields CDR1 SGDLS and CDR2 YYNGEE. The CDR3 runs to 16 residues. CDR3 in DNA: TGTGCCGGCAGCGCCTCATCGGGGTCTTTTCTTTATGGCTACACCTTC. It specifies CAGSASSGSFLYGYTF.

This clone was counted between two and nine times. V gene TRBV6-1 combines with J gene TRBJ1-4; perhaps TRBD1 as D (5 bases). V was pared by 6 bases and J by 6 bases, with 14 bases between. CDR3 size: 14 residues. Germline V lookup: CDR1 MNHNS, CDR2 SASEGT. The CDR3 reads CASSDGGSDEKLFF. The CDR3 coding sequence is TGTGCCAGCAGCGACGGGGGAAGCGATGAAAAACTGTTTTTT.